Following are 14 T cell receptor beta chains from one sample sequenced in a study of T cell responses to AZD1222 COVID-19 vaccine. Assay used: immunoSEQ multiplex PCR; TCRdb lists only in-frame clones, some missing. Here the sample spans approximately 130,000 clones, over 85% being singletons. The sequences come from peripheral blood, collected on day 0 of AZD1222 vaccination. All receptors derive from an adult in good health.

This chain joins TRBV5-6 and TRBJ1-2; D gene ambiguous. The V end was cut by 0 bases, the J end by 12 bases, with 12 bases between. The CDR3 covers 12 residues. Germline CDR1 is SGHDT and CDR2 is YYEEEE. DNA of the CDR3: TGTGCCAGCAGCTTGGCGGGGTTCGGCGACACCTTC. Translation gives CASSLAGFGDTF.

A single count supports this clone. The chain employs TRBV5-6 and TRBJ2-7; no definite D call. The V end was cut by 6 bases, the J end by 1 base, with 20 bases between. Germline V gene data show CDR1 as SGHDT and CDR2 as YYEEEE. The CDR3 contains 16 residues. CDR3 in DNA: TGTGCCAGCAACTCAGCCGGGTCCGGACGGTCCTACGAGCAGTACTTC. It yields the protein CASNSAGSGRSYEQYF.

This clone was observed a single time. The V call is TRBV11-2, the J call TRBJ1-5; 9 nucleotides match TRBD1. Germline V gives CDR1 SGHAT, CDR2 FQNNGV. The CDR3 loop spans 16 amino acids. V lost 4 bases, J lost 4 bases, and 8 bases stayed unmatched. The CDR3 coding sequence is TGTGCCAGCAGCTACCGCCGGACAGGGGAAAATCAGCCCCAGCATTTT. It is translated as CASSYRRTGENQPQHF. Combining the CDR3 with reference TRBV11-2 and TRBJ1-5 gives the whole variable domain EAGVAQSPRYKIIEKRQSVAFWCNPISGHATLYWYQQILGQGPKLLIQFQNNGVVDDSQLPKDRFSAERLKGVDSTLKIQPAKLEDSAVYLCASSYRRTGENQPQHFGDGTRLSIL.

This rearrangement joins TRBV13 to TRBJ2-5, with 7 bases lining up with TRBD2. In germline, CDR1 is PRHDT, CDR2 FYEKMQ (reference sequence). This CDR3 contains 17 residues. With 1 base clipped from V and 5 bases from J, the junction kept 13 bases outside the gene matches. CDR3 coding DNA: TGTGCCAGCAGCTTAGTAAGGTCGGGGAGGGGTGAGGAGACCCAGTACTTC. Amino acid sequence: CASSLVRSGRGEETQYF.

The chain is built from TRBV6-5 and TRBJ1-2; D gene uncertain. CDR3 size: 15 residues. Trimming pared 1 base from V and 6 bases from J, leaving 15 bases between. The germline V gene encodes CDR1 MNHEY and CDR2 SVGAGI. The CDR3 is CASSYLIGHMDGYTF. CDR3 nucleotide sequence: TGTGCCAGCAGTTACTTAATTGGGCATATGGATGGCTACACCTTC.

CDR3 protein: CASSQDNQNEQFF. For the CDR3, the DNA is TGTGCCAGCAGCCAAGACAATCAAAATGAGCAGTTCTTC. The chain recombines TRBV4-2 with TRBJ2-1; D is undetermined. Germline lookup yields CDR1 LGHNA and CDR2 YNFKEQ. The V end lost 0 bases, the J end lost 7 bases, and 7 bases lay between the germline ends. This CDR3 contains 13 residues.

J is TRBJ2-3 and V is TRBV10-3; D perhaps matches TRBD1 (6 bases). This CDR3 comprises 13 residues. Deletions cut 11 bases from V and 4 bases from J, with 16 bases between. Per the germline V gene, CDR1 is ENHRY and CDR2 is SYGVKD. The CDR3 here is CAVSRGSADTQYF. As DNA, the CDR3 is TGTGCCGTATCTAGGGGGTCGGCAGATACGCAGTATTTT.

This chain uses TRBV7-8 with TRBJ1-1; 9 bases agree with TRBD1. This CDR3 comprises 15 residues. The germline V gene encodes CDR1 SGHVS and CDR2 FQNEAQ. V dropped 5 bases and J dropped 2; count of bases not matched to a gene: 6. This CDR3 is CASSPRTGVNTEAFF. CDR3 in DNA: TGTGCCAGCAGCCCACGGACAGGGGTAAACACTGAAGCTTTCTTT.

V is TRBV29-1 and J is TRBJ2-2; TRBD2 might be the D (6 bases). From germline, CDR1 is SQVTM and CDR2 ANQGSEA. This CDR3 is built from 13 residues. The ends were cut back, 7 bases at V and 4 bases at J, with 13 bases in the middle. DNA for the CDR3: TGCAGCGCCCTGGGGGGAAGCACCGGGGAGCTGTTTTTT. This gives the protein CSALGGSTGELFF.

The V and J genes are TRBV11-2 and TRBJ1-1; a possible D gene is TRBD1 (5 bases). Germline CDR1 is SGHAT and CDR2 is FQNNGV. V gave up 7 bases and J gave up 4 bases, with 16 bases separating them. The length of the CDR3 is 14 residues. The CDR3 reads CASTSGTLSTEAFF. As DNA, the CDR3 is TGTGCCAGCACTTCCGGGACTCTCTCCACTGAAGCTTTCTTT.

The chain uses TRBV11-2 and TRBJ2-1; 8 bases align to TRBD2. The J segment lost 7 bases and the V segment lost 6 bases, leaving 11 bases of the junction unmatched. Germline CDR1 reads SGHAT; CDR2 reads FQNNGV. The CDR3 is 15 residues long. The CDR3 DNA reads as TGTGCCAGCAGGAAGCGGGGGTCGGGGGAGAATGAGCAGTTCTTC. This gives the protein CASRKRGSGENEQFF.

The chain combines TRBV27 with TRBJ2-5; the D gene is possibly TRBD1 (6 bases). V was clipped by 6 bases and J by 11 bases, with 16 bases between them. The CDR3 spans 12 residues. Germline V gives CDR1 MNHEY, CDR2 SMNVEV (reference sequence). The CDR3 reads CASSTTGSGQYF. CDR3 bases: TGTGCCAGCAGCACCACAGGGTCCGGTCAGTACTTC.

In DNA form, the CDR3 reads TGTGCCAGTAGTATATTAAACAGGGAGACTGAAGCTTTCTTT. This codes for CASSILNRETEAFF. The chain joins TRBV19 to TRBJ1-1, with TRBD1 as a possible D gene (6 bases). The V and J ends lost 2 bases and 5 bases respectively, with 12 bases between them. Germline CDR1 is LNHDA and CDR2 is SQIVND (reference sequence). The CDR3 is 14 amino acids.

This clone was seen a single time. The V call is TRBV12-5, the J call TRBJ1-6; D uncertain. Per germline, CDR1 LGHNT and CDR2 FRNRAP. The CDR3 totals 15 residues. The ends were cut back, 0 bases at V and 7 bases at J, with 10 bases in the middle. The CDR3 here is CASGLVDGRNSPLHF. The CDR3 nucleotides read TGTGCTAGTGGTTTGGTCGACGGCCGCAATTCACCCCTCCACTTT.